This T cell receptor (beta chain) is drawn from a study of shared clonotypes between healthy human individuals. The donor cohort consisted entirely of Caucasian adults residing in Nashville, Tennessee. This clone was counted a single time. As yet, its antigen is unknown. TCRdb keeps only in-frame clones here, not all; method: immunoSEQ multiplex PCR. The sample shows about 380,000 clones, 95% to 97% of them seen only once. Study-wide results and limits: Clonotypes not shared had lower generation probabilities than those common to all four donors.

The TCR was taken from a man aged 25-45 years in good health. Sequencing was done on a sample of memory CD8+ T cells sorted from blood. Subset of the sample: CD45RO+ cells pooled with CCR7-negative TemRA cells.

CDR3 DNA sequence: TGTGCCAGCAGCCCCCTATTGACTAGCGGTCCCTCCTACGAGCAGTACTTC. Its protein product is CASSPLLTSGPSYEQYF. The chain links TRBV11-2 to TRBJ2-7, with TRBD2 identical over 9 bases. The CDR3 length is 17 residues. Germline trimming cut 5 bases from V and 0 bases from J; bases unmatched to any gene: 11. Germline values: CDR1 SGHAT, CDR2 FQNNGV.